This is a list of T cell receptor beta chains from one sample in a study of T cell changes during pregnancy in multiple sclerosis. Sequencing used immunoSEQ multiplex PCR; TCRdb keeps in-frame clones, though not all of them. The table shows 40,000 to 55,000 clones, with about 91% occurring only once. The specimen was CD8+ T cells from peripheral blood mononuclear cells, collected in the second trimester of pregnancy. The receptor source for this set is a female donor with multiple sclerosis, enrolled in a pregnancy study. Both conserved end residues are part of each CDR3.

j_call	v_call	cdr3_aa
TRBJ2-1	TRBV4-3	CASSQEGGGSYNEQFF
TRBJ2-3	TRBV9	CASRGTNGGTDTQYF
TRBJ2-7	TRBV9	CASRSTSTYEQYF
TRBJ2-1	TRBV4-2	CASSYKRGGIDNEQFF
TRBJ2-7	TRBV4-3	CASSPLGGREQYF
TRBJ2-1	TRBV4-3	CASSQVGVVATEYNEQFF
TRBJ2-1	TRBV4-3	CASSPGFPANEQFF
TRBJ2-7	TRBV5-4	CASSNLAGDYEQYF
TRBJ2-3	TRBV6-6	CASSSSGGLTDTQYF
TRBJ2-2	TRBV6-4	CASSEQRGDTGELFF
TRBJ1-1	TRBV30	CAWSGGSGTEAFF
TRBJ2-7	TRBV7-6	CASSYRTGYYEQYF
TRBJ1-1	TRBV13	CASSLGGQNEAFF
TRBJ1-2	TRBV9	CASSPPAGAVDYGYTF
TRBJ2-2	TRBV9	CASSGQASNTGELFF
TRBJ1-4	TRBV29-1	CSARDRGEKLFF
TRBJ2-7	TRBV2	CASSERGGELYEQYF
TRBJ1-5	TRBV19	CASSWGQDSNQPQHF
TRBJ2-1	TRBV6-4	CASSDAGGYNEQFF
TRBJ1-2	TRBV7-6	CASSPGGGIYGYTF
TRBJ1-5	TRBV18	CASSPPGQGPYSNQPQHF
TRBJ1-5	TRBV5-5	CASGSGAGGSNQPQHF
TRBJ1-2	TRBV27	CASSFGQGAAYGYTF
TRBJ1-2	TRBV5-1	CASSTTGVDGYTF
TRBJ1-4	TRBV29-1	CSASGVTNEKLFF
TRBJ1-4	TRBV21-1	CASSKRTGKEKLFF
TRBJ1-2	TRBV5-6	CASSLAGGAAHYGYTF
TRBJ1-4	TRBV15	CATSSFSRLNEKLFF
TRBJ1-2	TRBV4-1	CASSQFSTTANYGYTF
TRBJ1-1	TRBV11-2	CASSPSVGVNTEAFF
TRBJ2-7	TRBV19	CATKQGAGEEYF